This TCR beta chain derives from a study of T cells in Graves' hyperthyroidism and ophthalmopathy. Study details: Upon initial diagnosis and before any treatment, peripheral blood was collected. Findings and caveats of the study: A model of 13 V-J pairs discriminated ophthalmopathy from stable hyperthyroidism. Within blood appeared most thyroid clonotypes that had expanded above 0.001.

The TCR beta CDR3 regions underwent amplification using RNA transcripts as the source. HTBI primers were the set used in a first-round RT-PCR of the TCR CDR3. TCRdb reanalysed the multiplex PCR reads using MiXCR and keeps one entry per CDR3 protein. The sample records about 640,000 distinct CDR3 sequences, approximately 15% being singletons. Germline CDR1 MNHEY, CDR2 SVGEGT. CDR3 length equals 15 residues. Trimming removed 5 bases from V and 6 bases from J; junction bases left unmatched: 6. PBMCs were sourced from more than 7.5 ml fresh peripheral blood. This clonotype was observed many times. The antigen is not known.

This chain links TRBV6-2 or TRBV6-3 with TRBJ2-1; TRBD1 matches at 11 bases. The sequence derives from a woman in her forties or fifties with Graves' ophthalmopathy. Specimen: blood. The CDR3 reads CASSPGQGVINEQFF. The CDR3 DNA is TGTGCCAGCAGTCCGGGACAGGGGGTAATCAATGAGCAGTTCTTC.